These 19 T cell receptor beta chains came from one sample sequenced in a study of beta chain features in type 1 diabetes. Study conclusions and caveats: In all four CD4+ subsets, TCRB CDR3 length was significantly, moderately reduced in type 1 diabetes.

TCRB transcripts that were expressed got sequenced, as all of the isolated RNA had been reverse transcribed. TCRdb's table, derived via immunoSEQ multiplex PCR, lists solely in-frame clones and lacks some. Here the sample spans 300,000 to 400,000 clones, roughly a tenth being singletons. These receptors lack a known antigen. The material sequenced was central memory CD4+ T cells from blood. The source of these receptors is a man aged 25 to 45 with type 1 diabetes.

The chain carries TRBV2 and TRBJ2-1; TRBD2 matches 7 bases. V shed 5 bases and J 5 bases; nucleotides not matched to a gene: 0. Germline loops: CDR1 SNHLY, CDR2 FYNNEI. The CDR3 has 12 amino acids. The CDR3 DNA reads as TGTGCCAGCAGTACTAGCGACAATGAGCAGTTCTTC. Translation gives CASSTSDNEQFF.

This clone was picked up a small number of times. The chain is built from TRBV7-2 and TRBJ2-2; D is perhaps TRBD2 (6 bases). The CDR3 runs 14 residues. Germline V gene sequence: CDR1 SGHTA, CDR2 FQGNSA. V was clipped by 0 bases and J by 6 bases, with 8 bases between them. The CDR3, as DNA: TGTGCCAGCAGCTTAGCTTGGGGGGCCGGGGAGCTGTTTTTT. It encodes CASSLAWGAGELFF.

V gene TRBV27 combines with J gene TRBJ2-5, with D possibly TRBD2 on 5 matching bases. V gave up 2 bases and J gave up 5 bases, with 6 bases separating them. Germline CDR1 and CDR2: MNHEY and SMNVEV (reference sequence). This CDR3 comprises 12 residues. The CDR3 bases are TGTGCCAGCAGTTTACCGGGGGAGACCCAGTACTTC. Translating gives CASSLPGETQYF.

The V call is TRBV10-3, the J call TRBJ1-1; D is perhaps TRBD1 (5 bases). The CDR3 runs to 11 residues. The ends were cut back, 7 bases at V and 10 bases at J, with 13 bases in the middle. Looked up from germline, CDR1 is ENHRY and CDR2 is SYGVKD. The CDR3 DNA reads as TGTGCCATCATGGGGCCCAATTCAGCTTTCTTT. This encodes CAIMGPNSAFF.

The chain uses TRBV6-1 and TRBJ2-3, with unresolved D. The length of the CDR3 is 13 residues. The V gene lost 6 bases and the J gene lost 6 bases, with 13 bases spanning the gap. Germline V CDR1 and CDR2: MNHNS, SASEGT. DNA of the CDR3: TGTGCCAGCAGCGCTCTAGAGTTTGATACGCAGTATTTT. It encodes CASSALEFDTQYF.

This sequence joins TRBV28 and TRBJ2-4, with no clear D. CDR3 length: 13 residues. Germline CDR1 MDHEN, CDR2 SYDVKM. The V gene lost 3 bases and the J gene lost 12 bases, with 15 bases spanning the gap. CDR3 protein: CASSFQATGTQYF. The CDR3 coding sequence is TGTGCCAGCAGTTTCCAGGCCACTGGCACTCAGTACTTC.

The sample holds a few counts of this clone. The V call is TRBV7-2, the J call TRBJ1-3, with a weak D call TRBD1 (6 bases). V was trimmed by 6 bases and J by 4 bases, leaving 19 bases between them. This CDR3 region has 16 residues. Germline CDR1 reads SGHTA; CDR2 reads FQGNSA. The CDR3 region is CASSSRDGTNGNTIYF. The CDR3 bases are TGTGCCAGCAGTTCTCGAGACGGGACAAACGGAAACACCATATATTTT.

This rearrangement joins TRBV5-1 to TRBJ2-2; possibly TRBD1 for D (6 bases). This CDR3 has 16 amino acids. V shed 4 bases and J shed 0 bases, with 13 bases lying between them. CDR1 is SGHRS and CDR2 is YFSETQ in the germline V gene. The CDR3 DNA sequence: TGCGCCAGCAGCCACGACAGGCCACCGAACACCGGGGAGCTGTTTTTT. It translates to CASSHDRPPNTGELFF.

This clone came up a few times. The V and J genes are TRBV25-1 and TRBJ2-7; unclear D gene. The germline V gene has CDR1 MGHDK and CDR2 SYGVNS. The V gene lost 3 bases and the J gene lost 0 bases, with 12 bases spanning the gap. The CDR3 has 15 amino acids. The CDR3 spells CASSDNTITSYEQYF. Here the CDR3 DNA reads TGTGCCAGCAGTGACAACACCATCACCTCCTACGAGCAGTACTTC.

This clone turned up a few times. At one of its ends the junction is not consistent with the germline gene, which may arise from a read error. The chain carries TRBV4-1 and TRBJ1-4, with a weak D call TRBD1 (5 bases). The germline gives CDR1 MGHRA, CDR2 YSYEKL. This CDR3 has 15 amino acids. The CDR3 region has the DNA TGTGCCAGCAGCCAAGTATCGGGACGGGTTGGGGAACTGTTTTTT. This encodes CASSQVSGRVGELFF.

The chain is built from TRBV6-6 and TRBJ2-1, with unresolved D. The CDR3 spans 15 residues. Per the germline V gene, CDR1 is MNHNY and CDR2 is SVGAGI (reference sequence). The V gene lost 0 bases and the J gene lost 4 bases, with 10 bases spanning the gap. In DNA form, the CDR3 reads TGTGCCAGCAGTTACTCGATAATCGGATACAATGAGCAGTTCTTC. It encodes CASSYSIIGYNEQFF.

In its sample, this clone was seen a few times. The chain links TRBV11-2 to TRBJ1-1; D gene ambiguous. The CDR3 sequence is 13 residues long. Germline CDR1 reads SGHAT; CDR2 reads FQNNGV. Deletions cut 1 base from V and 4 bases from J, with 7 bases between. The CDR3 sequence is CASSLVKATEAFF. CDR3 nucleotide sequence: TGTGCCAGCAGCTTAGTTAAGGCCACTGAAGCTTTCTTT.

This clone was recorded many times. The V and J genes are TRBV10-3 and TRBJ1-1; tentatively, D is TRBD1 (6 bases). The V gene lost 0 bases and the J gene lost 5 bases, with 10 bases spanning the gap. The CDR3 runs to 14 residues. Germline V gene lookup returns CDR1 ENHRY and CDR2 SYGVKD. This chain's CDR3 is CAISESGGGTEAFF. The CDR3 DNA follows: TGTGCCATCAGTGAGTCGGGAGGGGGGACTGAAGCTTTCTTT.

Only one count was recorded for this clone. In nucleotides, the CDR3 is TGTGCCAGCTCTGCTGGGCCGAGCTCCTACGAGCAGTACTTC. Protein sequence: CASSAGPSSYEQYF. The V and J genes are TRBV6-1 and TRBJ2-7, with D uncertain. Germline assignment: CDR1 MNHNS and CDR2 SASEGT. This CDR3 contains 14 residues. The germline V and J ends were trimmed by 8 bases and 0 bases, with 14 bases remaining between them.

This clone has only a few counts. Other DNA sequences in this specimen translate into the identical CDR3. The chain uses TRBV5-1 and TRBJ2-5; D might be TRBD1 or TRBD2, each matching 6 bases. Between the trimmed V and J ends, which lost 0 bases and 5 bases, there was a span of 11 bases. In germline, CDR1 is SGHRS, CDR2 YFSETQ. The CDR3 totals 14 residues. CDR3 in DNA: TGCGCCAGCAGCTTGGCCGGGGGCGTGGAGACCCAGTACTTC. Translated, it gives CASSLAGGVETQYF.

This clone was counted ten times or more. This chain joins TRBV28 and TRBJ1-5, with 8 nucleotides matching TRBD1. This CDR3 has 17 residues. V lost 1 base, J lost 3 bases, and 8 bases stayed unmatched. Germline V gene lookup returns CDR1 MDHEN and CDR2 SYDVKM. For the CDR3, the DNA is TGTGCCAGCAGTTTATTCTCATCAGGGGGCCACAATCAGCCCCAGCATTTT. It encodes CASSLFSSGGHNQPQHF.

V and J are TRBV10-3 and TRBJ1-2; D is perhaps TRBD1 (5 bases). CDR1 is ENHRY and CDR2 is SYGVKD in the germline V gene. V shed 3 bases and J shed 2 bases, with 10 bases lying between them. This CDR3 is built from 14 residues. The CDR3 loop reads CAISDGRGNYGYTF. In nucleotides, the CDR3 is TGTGCCATCAGTGACGGGAGGGGAAACTATGGCTACACCTTC.

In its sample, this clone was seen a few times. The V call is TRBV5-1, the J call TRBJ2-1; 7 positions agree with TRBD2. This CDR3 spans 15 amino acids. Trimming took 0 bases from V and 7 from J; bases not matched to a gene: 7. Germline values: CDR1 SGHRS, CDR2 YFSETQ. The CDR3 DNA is TGCGCCAGCAGCTTGGCCCCGGGAGGTCTAAATGAGCAGTTCTTC. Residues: CASSLAPGGLNEQFF.

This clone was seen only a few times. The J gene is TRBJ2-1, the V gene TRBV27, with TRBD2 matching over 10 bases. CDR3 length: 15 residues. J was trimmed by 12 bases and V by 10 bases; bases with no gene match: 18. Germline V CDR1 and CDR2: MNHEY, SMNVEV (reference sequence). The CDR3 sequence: CATSEGASGRGRQFF. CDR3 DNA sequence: TGTGCCACCTCGGAGGGGGCTAGCGGGAGAGGTAGGCAGTTCTTC.